These 24 T cell receptor beta chains came from one sample sequenced in a study of blood T cells in healthy people across ages. Combining a sample-barcoded 5' primer with a J-beta primer mix, a second PCR ran for about 6 to 11 cycles. TCRdb re-analysed the 5' RACE reads in MiXCR, keeping a single row per CDR3 protein. The table lists around 1.5 million distinct CDR3 sequences, roughly 40% of them singletons, with roughly 8.2% in the top ten. The sequenced sample was blood. The receptors shown here come from a woman aged 18-29 years in good health.

V gene TRBV27 combines with J gene TRBJ2-1, with D possibly matching TRBD2 (5 bases). Germline V lookup: CDR1 MNHEY, CDR2 SMNVEV (reference sequence). The length of the CDR3 is 13 residues. V shed 5 bases and J shed 12 bases, with 17 bases lying between them. CDR3 sequence (DNA): TGTGCCAGCAGTGTTGACGTTGAGAGGGTGCAGTTCTTC. It translates to CASSVDVERVQFF.

This clonotype turned up a few times. V usage is TRBV5-1 and J usage is TRBJ1-1; tentative D call: TRBD1 (5 bases). Germline V gene lookup returns CDR1 SGHRS and CDR2 YFSETQ. The CDR3 loop spans 14 amino acids. Trimming cost V 2 bases and J 2 bases, with 10 bases left between them. CDR3 nucleotide sequence: TGCGCCAGCAGCTTCGGGGCGGAAAACACTGAAGCTTTCTTT. Its translation is CASSFGAENTEAFF.

This chain connects TRBV7-9 to TRBJ2-7; unclear D gene. Deletions cut 5 bases from V and 1 base from J, with 15 bases between. The CDR3 length is 15 residues. Germline CDR1 and CDR2: SEHNR and FQNEAQ (reference sequence). CDR3 sequence (DNA): TGTGCCAGCAGCACCCTTCTGGGCGGATCCTACGAGCAGTACTTC. It codes for CASSTLLGGSYEQYF.

The chain combines TRBV12-3 or TRBV12-4 with TRBJ2-7; D is undetermined. There are 14 residues in the CDR3. V gave up 5 bases and J gave up 1 base, with 12 bases separating them. CDR3 sequence (DNA): TGTGCCAGCAGTCCCCATCAAAAATCCTACGAGCAGTACTTC. It yields the protein CASSPHQKSYEQYF.

This clonotype came up a few times. V usage is TRBV20-1 and J usage is TRBJ2-3, with 9 bases identical to TRBD2. Germline V CDR1 and CDR2: DFQATT, SNEGSKA (reference sequence). There are 16 residues in the CDR3. Losses at the gene ends were 3 bases for V and 2 bases for J; bases not matched to a gene: 9. The CDR3 loop is CSARDVLAGFTDTQYF. In DNA, the CDR3 is TGCAGTGCTAGGGATGTTCTAGCGGGATTCACAGATACGCAGTATTTT.

The gene calls are TRBV20-1 and TRBJ1-1; TRBD1 might be the D (6 bases). V lost 3 bases to trimming and J lost 4 bases, with 21 bases between them. The CDR3 loop spans 16 amino acids. Per germline, CDR1 DFQATT and CDR2 SNEGSKA (reference sequence). CDR3 sequence: CSARPGGDPLVTEAFF. The CDR3 nucleotides are TGCAGTGCTAGGCCGGGGGGCGATCCTTTGGTCACTGAAGCTTTCTTT.

CDR3 DNA: TGCAGTGCGCCGGGACTAGTCAACGAGCAGTACTTC. Its translation is CSAPGLVNEQYF. This chain connects TRBV20-1 to TRBJ2-7; TRBD2 agrees at 8 bases. CDR1 is DFQATT and CDR2 is SNEGSKA in the germline V gene (reference sequence). The CDR3 loop spans 12 amino acids. The V gene end was trimmed by 6 bases and the J gene end by 5 bases; junction bases not matched to a gene: 6.

The chain has TRBV27 and TRBJ2-1; D possibly matches TRBD1 or TRBD2 (5 bases each). The J call could be wrong; TRBJ2-7 is a better fit for the DNA end. CDR1 and CDR2 (germline): MNHEY, SMNVEV (reference sequence). This CDR3 contains 15 residues. The CDR3 DNA is TGTGCCAGCAGTTTATCGGGGACGGGGTTCGCCGAGCAGTACTTC. This gives the protein CASSLSGTGFAEQYF.

This clonotype was recorded a few times. The CDR3: CASSLVAGPGVEQYF. CDR3 coding DNA: TGTGCCAGCAGTTTAGTAGCGGGACCCGGCGTCGAGCAGTACTTC. The chain recombines TRBV27 with TRBJ2-7; 8 bases line up with TRBD2. V trimming: 2 bases; J trimming: 6 bases; junction bases outside the gene matches: 9. The CDR3 has 15 amino acids. Germline lookup yields CDR1 MNHEY and CDR2 SMNVEV (reference sequence).

J is TRBJ1-2 and V is TRBV12-3 or TRBV12-4, with D tentatively TRBD1 (5 bases). This CDR3 comprises 15 residues. Trimming shortened V by 7 bases and J by 6 bases, and 21 bases separated the two germline ends. CDR3 sequence: CASTPGGPGVNGYTF. The CDR3 DNA reads TGTGCCAGCACCCCGGGGGGACCGGGGGTGAATGGCTACACCTTC.

This clonotype occurred once. The chain couples TRBV4-1 to TRBJ1-2; 9 bases line up with TRBD1. Germline trimming cut 2 bases from V and 6 bases from J; bases unmatched to any gene: 10. The V gene's germline CDR1 is MGHRA and CDR2 YSYEKL. The CDR3 is 16 amino acids. For the CDR3, the DNA is TGCGCCAGCAGCCAAAGCGTTCGGACAGGGGAAAATGGCTACACCTTC. Amino acid sequence: CASSQSVRTGENGYTF.

This clonotype showed up many times. CDR3 coding DNA: TGTGCTAGTGGTTTGGTACAGTTTGGGGACAGGGACTACGAGCAGTACTTC. As protein: CASGLVQFGDRDYEQYF. The V call is TRBV12-5, the J call TRBJ2-7; TRBD1 matches at 9 bases. CDR1 and CDR2 (germline): LGHNT, FRNRAP. With V trimmed by 0 bases and J by 3 bases, 9 bases remained unmatched. The CDR3 extends over 17 amino acids.

CDR3 loop: CASSLITVRGANSPLHF. The CDR3 coding sequence is TGTGCCAGCAGTTTAATAACAGTGCGCGGGGCTAATTCACCCCTCCACTTT. This chain links TRBV27 with TRBJ1-6; tentatively, D is TRBD1 (5 bases). V lost 2 bases and J 6 bases, leaving 17 bases between the germline ends. The CDR3 loop spans 17 amino acids. CDR1 and CDR2 (germline): MNHEY, SMNVEV (reference sequence).

The chain joins TRBV2 to TRBJ1-5, with D possibly TRBD1 on 6 matching bases. The germline CDR1 and CDR2 sequences are SNHLY and FYNNEI. There are 15 residues in the CDR3. Trimming removed 3 bases from V and 1 base from J, with 10 bases in between. The CDR3 DNA reads TGTGCCAGCAGTGAGGGGGGACAAAGCAATCAGCCCCAGCATTTT. Encoded protein: CASSEGGQSNQPQHF.

The chain employs TRBV6-5 and TRBJ1-3, with 7 bases matching TRBD1. J was trimmed by 4 bases and V by 6 bases; bases with no gene match: 9. The CDR3 is made up of 15 amino acids. Germline lookup yields CDR1 MNHEY and CDR2 SVGAGI. The CDR3 sequence: CASRPDRVNGNTIYF. Written as DNA, the CDR3 is TGTGCCAGCAGGCCCGACAGGGTAAACGGAAACACCATATATTTT.

The rearrangement uses TRBV20-1 and TRBJ1-2; a possible D gene is TRBD1 (5 bases). The CDR3 covers 12 residues. CDR1 and CDR2 from the germline V gene are DFQATT and SNEGSKA (reference sequence). V shed 8 bases and J shed 4 bases, with 14 bases lying between them. The CDR3 DNA is TGCAGTCTTTTGGGGGGGATCTATGGCTACACCTTC. Its translation: CSLLGGIYGYTF.

This clonotype was observed at least ten times. A much larger clone lies one base from this, so it may be a read error. The chain is built from TRBV29-1 and TRBJ2-5; 14 bases map to TRBD2. The CDR3 is 12 amino acids. Per germline, CDR1 SQVTM and CDR2 ANQGSEA. J lost 11 bases, V lost 7 bases, and 6 bases had no gene match. CDR3 loop: CSAGTSGSLQYF. The CDR3 bases are TGCAGCGCCGGGACTAGCGGGAGTTTGCAGTACTTC.

This clonotype appeared a few times. CDR3 region: CASSFQSGYNEQFF. CDR3 DNA sequence: TGTGCCAGCAGCTTTCAAAGCGGCTACAATGAGCAGTTCTTC. J is TRBJ2-1 and V is TRBV7-9; D is possibly TRBD2 (5 bases). The germline gives CDR1 SEHNR, CDR2 FQNEAQ (reference sequence). The CDR3 is 14 residues long. Trimming took 3 bases from V and 3 from J, leaving 9 bases between them.

This clonotype was seen more than once but under ten times. The rearrangement joins TRBV6-1 to TRBJ2-4; tentatively, D is TRBD2 (5 bases). The CDR3 has 18 residues. Per the germline V gene, CDR1 is MNHNS and CDR2 is SASEGT. V was shortened by 6 bases and J by 1 base, with 22 bases between the two germline ends. CDR3 nucleotides: TGTGCCAGCAGCTTCGACATTGAGGGTATTAGGGCCAAAAACATTCAGTACTTC. Translating gives CASSFDIEGIRAKNIQYF.

The table lists this clonotype with a few counts. The chain joins TRBV10-3 to TRBJ2-1; 7 bases match TRBD1. The germline gives CDR1 ENHRY, CDR2 SYGVKD. This CDR3 region has 15 residues. V dropped 6 bases and J dropped 0; count of bases not matched to a gene: 5. Written as DNA, the CDR3 is TGTGCCATCAGGGAGACAGGGAGCTCCTACAATGAGCAGTTCTTC. Translated: CAIRETGSSYNEQFF.

This chain uses TRBV10-3 with TRBJ2-5, with D perhaps TRBD1 (7 bases). Germline CDR1 and CDR2: ENHRY and SYGVKD. The V gene lost 2 bases and the J gene lost 4 bases, with 14 bases spanning the gap. This CDR3 contains 15 residues. Written as DNA, the CDR3 is TGTGCCATCAGTGAGAATAGGCAGGGGGGAGAGACCCAGTACTTC. The encoded protein is CAISENRQGGETQYF.

The rearrangement joins TRBV7-2 to TRBJ2-7, with 9 positions matching TRBD2. The CDR3 spans 16 residues. V shed 0 bases and J 7 bases; nucleotides not matched to a gene: 10. Germline-derived CDR1 and CDR2 are SGHTA and FQGNSA. For the CDR3, the DNA is TGTGCCAGCAGCTTAGCGACTAGCGGATCCTACAATGAGCAGTACTTC. Its translation: CASSLATSGSYNEQYF.

The chain combines TRBV5-1 with TRBJ1-1; D is possibly TRBD1 (5 bases). The germline gives CDR1 SGHRS, CDR2 YFSETQ. The CDR3 has 14 residues. V was clipped by 3 bases and J by 4 bases, with 13 bases between them. The CDR3 is CASSSGSGPTEAFF. The CDR3 nucleotides read TGCGCCAGCAGCTCCGGGTCGGGGCCCACTGAAGCTTTCTTT.

The chain employs TRBV20-1 and TRBJ1-1, with D uncertain. The germline V and J ends were trimmed by 4 bases and 4 bases, with 13 bases remaining between them. The CDR3 runs to 13 residues. Germline V gives CDR1 DFQATT, CDR2 SNEGSKA (reference sequence). CDR3 amino acids: CSAKPGLFTEAFF. The DNA of the CDR3 is TGCAGTGCTAAGCCGGGTCTTTTCACTGAAGCTTTCTTT.